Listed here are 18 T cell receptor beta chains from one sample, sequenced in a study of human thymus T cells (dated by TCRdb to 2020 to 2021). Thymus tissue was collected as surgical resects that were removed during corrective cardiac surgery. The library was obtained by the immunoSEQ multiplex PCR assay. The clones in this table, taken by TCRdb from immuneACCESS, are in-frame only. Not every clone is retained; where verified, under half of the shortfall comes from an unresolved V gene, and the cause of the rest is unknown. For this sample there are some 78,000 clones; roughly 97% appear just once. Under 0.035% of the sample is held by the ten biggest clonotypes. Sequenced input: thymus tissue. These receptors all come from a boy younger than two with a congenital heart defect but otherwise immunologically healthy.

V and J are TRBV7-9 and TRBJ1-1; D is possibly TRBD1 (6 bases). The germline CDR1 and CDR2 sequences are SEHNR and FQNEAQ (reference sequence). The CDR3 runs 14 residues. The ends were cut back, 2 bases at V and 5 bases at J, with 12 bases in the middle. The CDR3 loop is CASSLLRGSTEAFF. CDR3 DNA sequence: TGTGCCAGCAGCTTATTAAGGGGGTCGACTGAAGCTTTCTTT.

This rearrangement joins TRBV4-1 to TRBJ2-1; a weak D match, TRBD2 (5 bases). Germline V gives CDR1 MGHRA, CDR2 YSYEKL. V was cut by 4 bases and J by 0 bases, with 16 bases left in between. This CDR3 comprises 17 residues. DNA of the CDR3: TGCGCCAGCAGCCCGAAAAAGCGGAGTAGCTCCTACAATGAGCAGTTCTTC. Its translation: CASSPKKRSSSYNEQFF.

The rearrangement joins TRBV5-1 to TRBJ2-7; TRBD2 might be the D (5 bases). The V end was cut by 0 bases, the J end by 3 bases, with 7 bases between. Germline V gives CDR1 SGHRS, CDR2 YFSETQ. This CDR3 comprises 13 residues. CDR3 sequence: CASSLAGIYEQYF. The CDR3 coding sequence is TGCGCCAGCAGCTTGGCGGGAATCTACGAGCAGTACTTC. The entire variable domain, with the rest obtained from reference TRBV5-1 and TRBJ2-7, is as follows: KAGVTQTPRYLIKTRGQQVTLSCSPISGHRSVSWYQQTPGQGLQFLFEYFSETQRNKGNFPGRFSGRQFSNSRSEMNVSTLELGDSALYLCASSLAGIYEQYFGPGTRLTVT.

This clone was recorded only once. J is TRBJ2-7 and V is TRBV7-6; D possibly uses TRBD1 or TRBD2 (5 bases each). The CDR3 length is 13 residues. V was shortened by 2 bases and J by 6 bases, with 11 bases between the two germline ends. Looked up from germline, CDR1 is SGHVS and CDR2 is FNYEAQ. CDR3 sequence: CASSLPGTGEQYF. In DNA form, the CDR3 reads TGTGCCAGCAGCTTACCGGGGACGGGCGAGCAGTACTTC.

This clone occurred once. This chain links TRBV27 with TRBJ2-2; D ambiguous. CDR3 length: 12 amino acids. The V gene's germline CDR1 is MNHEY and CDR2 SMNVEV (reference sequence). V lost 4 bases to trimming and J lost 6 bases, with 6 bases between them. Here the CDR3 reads CASSSPAGELFF. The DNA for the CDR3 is TGTGCCAGCAGTTCACCGGCCGGGGAGCTGTTTTTT.

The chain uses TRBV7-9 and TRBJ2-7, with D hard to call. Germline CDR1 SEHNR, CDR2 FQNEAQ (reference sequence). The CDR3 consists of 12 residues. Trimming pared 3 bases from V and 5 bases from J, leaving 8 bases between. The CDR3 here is CASSFRAHEQYF. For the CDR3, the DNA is TGTGCCAGCAGCTTTAGGGCTCACGAGCAGTACTTC.

CDR3 sequence reads: CARSFDPYEQYF. CDR3 sequence (DNA): TGTGCCAGAAGCTTTGACCCCTACGAGCAGTACTTC. The chain couples TRBV5-3 to TRBJ2-7; D remains unclear. TRBV5-3 is flagged as an ORF with uncertain function. V lost 2 bases, J lost 2 bases, and 5 bases lay in between. This CDR3 comprises 12 residues.

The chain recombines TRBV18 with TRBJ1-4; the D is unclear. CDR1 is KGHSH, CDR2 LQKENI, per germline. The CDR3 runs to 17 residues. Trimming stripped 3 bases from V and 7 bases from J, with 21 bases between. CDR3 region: CASSPDKWDYSPEKLFF. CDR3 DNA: TGTGCCAGCTCACCCGACAAATGGGATTACTCCCCTGAAAAACTGTTTTTT.

In DNA form, the CDR3 reads TGTGCCAGCAGTTACCCTACAGGGACCCATGAGGTTGAGCAGTTCTTC. It is translated as CASSYPTGTHEVEQFF. The chain recombines TRBV6-5 with TRBJ2-1; perhaps TRBD1 as D (6 bases). Germline assignment: CDR1 MNHEY and CDR2 SVGAGI. The CDR3 is 16 amino acids. V lost 2 bases, J lost 9 bases, and 20 bases lay in between.

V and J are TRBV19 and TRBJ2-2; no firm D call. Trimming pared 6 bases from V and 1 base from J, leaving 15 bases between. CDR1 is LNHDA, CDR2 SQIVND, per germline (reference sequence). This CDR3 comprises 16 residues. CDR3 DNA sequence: TGTGCCAGTAGCCATCACCGCACGAAGAACACCGGGGAGCTGTTTTTT. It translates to CASSHHRTKNTGELFF.

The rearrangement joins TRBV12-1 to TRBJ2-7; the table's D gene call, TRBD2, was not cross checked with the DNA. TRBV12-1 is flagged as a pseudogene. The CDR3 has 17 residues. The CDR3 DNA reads TGTGCCAGCAGCCCCCAAGCGACTAGCGGGAGGTCCTACGAGCAGTACTTC. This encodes CASSPQATSGRSYEQYF.

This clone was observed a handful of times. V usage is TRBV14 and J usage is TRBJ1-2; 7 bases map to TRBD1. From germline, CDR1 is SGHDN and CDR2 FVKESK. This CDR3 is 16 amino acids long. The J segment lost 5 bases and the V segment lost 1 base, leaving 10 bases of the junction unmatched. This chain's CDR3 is CASSQGAQGTGYGYTF. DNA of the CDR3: TGTGCCAGCAGCCAAGGAGCACAGGGGACGGGATATGGCTACACCTTC.

The CDR3 region is CASSFFTLAGGPHTGELFF. Written as DNA, the CDR3 is TGTGCCAGCAGTTTCTTCACCCTAGCGGGAGGGCCGCACACCGGGGAGCTGTTTTTT. The chain uses TRBV28 and TRBJ2-2; 12 positions agree with TRBD2. Germline CDR1 is MDHEN and CDR2 is SYDVKM. This CDR3 comprises 19 residues. Unmatched junction bases numbered 11, after V lost 3 bases and J lost 3 bases.

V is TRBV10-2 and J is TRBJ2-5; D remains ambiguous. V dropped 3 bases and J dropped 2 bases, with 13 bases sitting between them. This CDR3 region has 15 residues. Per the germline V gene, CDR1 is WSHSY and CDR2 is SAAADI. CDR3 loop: CASSEKKSDQETQYF. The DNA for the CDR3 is TGCGCCAGCAGTGAAAAAAAGTCAGATCAAGAGACCCAGTACTTC.

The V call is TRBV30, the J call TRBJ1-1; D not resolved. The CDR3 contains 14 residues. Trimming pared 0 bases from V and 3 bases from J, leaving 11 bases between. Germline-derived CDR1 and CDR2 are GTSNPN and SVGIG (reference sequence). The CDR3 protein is CAWSVGLSYTEAFF. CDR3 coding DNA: TGTGCCTGGAGTGTAGGGCTCAGCTACACTGAAGCTTTCTTT.

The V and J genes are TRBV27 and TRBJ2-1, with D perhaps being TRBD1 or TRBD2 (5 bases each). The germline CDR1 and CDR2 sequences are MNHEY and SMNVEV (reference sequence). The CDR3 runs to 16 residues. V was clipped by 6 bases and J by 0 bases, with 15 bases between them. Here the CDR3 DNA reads TGTGCCAGCAGCCCCCCGACGGGGACCTCCTACAATGAGCAGTTCTTC. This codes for CASSPPTGTSYNEQFF.

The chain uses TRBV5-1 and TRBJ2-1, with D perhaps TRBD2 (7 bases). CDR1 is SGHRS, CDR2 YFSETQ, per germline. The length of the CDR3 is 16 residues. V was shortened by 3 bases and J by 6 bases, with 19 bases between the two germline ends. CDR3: CASSYWTSRTVNEQFF. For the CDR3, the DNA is TGCGCCAGCAGCTACTGGACTAGTCGGACAGTCAATGAGCAGTTCTTC.

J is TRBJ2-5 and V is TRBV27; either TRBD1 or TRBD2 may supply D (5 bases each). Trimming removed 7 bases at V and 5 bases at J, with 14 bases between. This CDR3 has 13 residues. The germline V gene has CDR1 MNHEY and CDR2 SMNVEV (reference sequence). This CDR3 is CASTPGDGETQYF. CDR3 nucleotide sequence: TGTGCCAGCACCCCCGGGGACGGGGAGACCCAGTACTTC.